The 14 T cell receptor beta chains below come from one sample, sequenced in a study of response to subunit inactivated influenza vaccine. In TCRdb, the RT-PCR reads were re-called with MiXCR into one record per CDR3 protein. The data show about 530,000 distinct CDR3 sequences, approximately 12% seen once. Source: PBMCs from blood, taken 45 days after vaccination. The source of these receptors is a man aged 50 to 60 who received an inactivated influenza vaccine.

This clonotype was seen only a few times. The CDR3 loop reads CASSQTGGKEALHF. The CDR3 region has the DNA TGTGCCAGCAGCCAGACAGGGGGCAAGGAGGCCCTCCACTTT. The genes are TRBV7-2 and TRBJ1-6, with TRBD1 matching over 10 bases. CDR1 is SGHTA, CDR2 FQGNSA, per germline. With V trimmed by 5 bases and J by 14 bases, 9 bases remained unmatched. The CDR3 covers 14 residues.

This clonotype came up many times. This sequence joins TRBV6-5 and TRBJ2-1; D tentatively reads TRBD1 or TRBD2 (5 bases each). Trimming took 4 bases from V and 10 from J, leaving 14 bases between them. The CDR3 contains 13 residues. Germline CDR1 is MNHEY and CDR2 is SVGAGI. The CDR3 nucleotides read TGTGCCAGCAGTTTATCCCGGGACGGGGAGCAGTTCTTC. Protein: CASSLSRDGEQFF.

The V call is TRBV5-1, the J call TRBJ2-3; TRBD2 matches at 10 bases. This CDR3 contains 17 residues. The ends lost 2 bases at V and 1 base at J; junction bases unmatched: 7. In germline, CDR1 is SGHRS, CDR2 YFSETQ. The CDR3 region has the DNA TGCGCCAGCAGCTTTCGGACTAGCGGTCTTCGCACAGATACGCAGTATTTT. Translation gives CASSFRTSGLRTDTQYF.

This clonotype was detected many times. This chain connects TRBV29-1 to TRBJ2-1; no clear D. Trimming took 4 bases from V and 7 from J, leaving 8 bases between them. CDR1 SQVTM and CDR2 ANQGSEA come from the germline V gene. This CDR3 contains 11 residues. CDR3 in DNA: TGCAGCGTTGGAAGAGTAAATGAGCAGTTCTTC. Translating it yields CSVGRVNEQFF.

In this sample, this clonotype turned up a few times. The chain combines TRBV4-3 with TRBJ2-3; TRBD2 matches 9 bases. CDR1 is LGHNA and CDR2 is YSLEER in the germline V gene. The CDR3 extends over 17 amino acids. The junction had 6 bases not matched to a gene; V was cut back by 0 bases and J by 2 bases. This chain's CDR3 is CASSQDGGGRDTDTQYF. The CDR3 nucleotides read TGCGCCAGCAGCCAAGACGGTGGCGGGAGGGACACAGATACGCAGTATTTT.

In its sample, this clonotype was seen a few times. The rearrangement joins TRBV5-5 to TRBJ2-3; 9 bases align to TRBD2. The V gene's germline CDR1 is SGHKS and CDR2 YYEKEE (reference sequence). The CDR3 contains 15 residues. With 4 bases clipped from V and 3 bases from J, the junction kept 6 bases outside the gene matches. The CDR3 protein is CASSLLSGRTDTQYF. In DNA, the CDR3 is TGTGCCAGCAGCCTACTAAGCGGGAGGACAGATACGCAGTATTTT.

The V and J genes are TRBV7-2 and TRBJ2-4; D unclear. Germline V gene sequence: CDR1 SGHTA, CDR2 FQGNSA. Trimming removed 1 base from V and 2 bases from J, with 9 bases in between. This CDR3 is 15 amino acids long. The CDR3 is CASSLEEISKNIQYF. The CDR3 DNA is TGTGCCAGCAGCTTAGAGGAGATCTCCAAAAACATTCAGTACTTC.

The rearrangement joins TRBV6-2 or TRBV6-3 to TRBJ2-1, with 7 nucleotides matching TRBD1. CDR1 and CDR2 from the germline V gene are MNHEY and SVGEGT. J gave up 4 bases and V 10 bases, and 7 bases lay outside the gene matches. The CDR3 spans 13 residues. CDR3 sequence reads: CATRQGLYNEQFF. The DNA of the CDR3 is TGTGCCACCAGACAGGGATTATACAATGAGCAGTTCTTC.

The chain recombines TRBV10-3 with TRBJ2-3, with D possibly TRBD2 on 6 matching bases. CDR1 and CDR2 from the germline V gene are ENHRY and SYGVKD. The V end lost 3 bases, the J end lost 1 base, and 11 bases lay between the germline ends. The CDR3 is 15 residues long. CDR3 coding DNA: TGTGCCATCAGTGAAACGGGACTGGGCACAGATACGCAGTATTTT. Residues: CAISETGLGTDTQYF.

This chain links TRBV7-6 with TRBJ1-1, with 9 bases aligning to TRBD1. V was pared by 5 bases and J by 6 bases, with 7 bases of the junction left unmatched. CDR1 and CDR2 from the germline V gene are SGHVS and FNYEAQ. The CDR3 is 14 residues long. The CDR3 protein is CASSPGTGSPEAFF. The CDR3 DNA is TGTGCCAGCAGCCCTGGGACAGGGTCCCCTGAAGCTTTCTTT.

This clonotype was seen only a few times. V is TRBV29-1 and J is TRBJ1-1; D gene ambiguous. The CDR3 spans 11 residues. Germline V lookup: CDR1 SQVTM, CDR2 ANQGSEA. V gave up 4 bases and J gave up 7 bases, with 10 bases separating them. The CDR3 coding sequence is TGCAGCGTTGTCGTCGCTCTTGAAGCTTTCTTT. Translating gives CSVVVALEAFF.

This clonotype appeared a few times. The chain uses TRBV27 and TRBJ2-5; the D gene is possibly TRBD1 (6 bases). V was clipped by 1 base and J by 4 bases, with 10 bases between them. The CDR3 consists of 14 residues. Germline CDR1 reads MNHEY; CDR2 reads SMNVEV (reference sequence). This CDR3 reads CASSLWGRGETQYF. The CDR3 DNA sequence: TGTGCCAGCAGTTTATGGGGGCGCGGAGAGACCCAGTACTTC.

In its sample, this clonotype was seen many times. The CDR3 DNA sequence: TGTGCCAGCAGCGGACAGGCCCAAAGCTCCTACAATGAGCAGTTCTTC. Its protein product is CASSGQAQSSYNEQFF. The chain employs TRBV7-2 and TRBJ2-1; 7 bases are a match to TRBD1. The CDR3 spans 16 residues. Germline CDR1 reads SGHTA; CDR2 reads FQGNSA. Trimming took 5 bases from V and 0 from J; bases not matched to a gene: 7.

This clonotype turned up a few times. The V and J genes are TRBV18 and TRBJ1-1; D gene ambiguous. CDR3 size: 13 residues. CDR1 and CDR2 (germline): KGHSH, LQKENI. Trimming removed 5 bases from V and 3 bases from J, with 10 bases in between. DNA for the CDR3: TGTGCCAGCTCAGCCCAGGCAGACACTGAAGCTTTCTTT. It encodes CASSAQADTEAFF.